The 32 T cell receptor beta chains below all came from one sample that was sequenced in a study of response to subunit inactivated influenza vaccine. TCRdb fed the RT-PCR reads into MiXCR, producing one record per CDR3 protein. The sample shows around 750,000 distinct CDR3 sequences, over 20% of them seen only once. The sequences come from PBMCs from blood, collected 4 to 6 days after vaccination. These receptors were collected from a man aged 50 to 60 who received an inactivated influenza vaccine.

This clonotype has more than one count but fewer than ten. This chain links TRBV12-3 or TRBV12-4 with TRBJ2-7; the D gene is possibly TRBD1 (7 bases). V lost 1 base and J 7 bases, leaving 23 bases between the germline ends. There are 17 residues in the CDR3. CDR3 residues: CASSLGPTGTAGGEQYF. CDR3 sequence (DNA): TGTGCCAGCAGTTTAGGCCCCACCGGGACGGCAGGGGGGGAGCAGTACTTC.

The sample holds many counts of this clonotype. This chain joins TRBV5-5 and TRBJ2-3; D possibly corresponds to TRBD1 (6 bases). Germline V gene data show CDR1 as SGHKS and CDR2 as YYEKEE (reference sequence). With 4 bases removed from V and 3 bases from J, the gap between germline ends came to 15 bases. CDR3 length equals 15 residues. CDR3 residues: CASSVQGTFTDTQYF. The DNA of the CDR3 is TGTGCCAGCAGCGTACAGGGTACTTTTACAGATACGCAGTATTTT. The full variable domain, its missing parts supplied by reference TRBV5-5 and TRBJ2-3, is DAGVTQSPTHLIKTRGQQVTLRCSPISGHKSVSWYQQVLGQGPQFIFQYYEKEERGRGNFPDRFSARQFPNYSSELNVNALLLGDSALYLCASSVQGTFTDTQYFGPGTRLTVL.

V and J are TRBV5-4 and TRBJ2-3; TRBD2 agrees at 9 bases. Germline V lookup: CDR1 SGHNT, CDR2 YYREEE (reference sequence). After removal of 0 bases from V and 6 bases from J, the junction contained 8 bases not matched to a gene. CDR3 length: 16 amino acids. The CDR3 loop is CASSLEGGGARDTQYF. CDR3 nucleotide sequence: TGTGCCAGCAGCTTGGAAGGCGGGGGGGCGCGGGATACGCAGTATTTT.

The chain is built from TRBV4-2 and TRBJ2-5, with a tentative D call TRBD2 (5 bases). Germline CDR1 is LGHNA and CDR2 is YNFKEQ. This CDR3 is 15 amino acids long. Trimming stripped 0 bases from V and 3 bases from J, with 11 bases between. The CDR3 DNA sequence: TGTGCCAGCAGCCAAGATAAAGCGGCAGAAGAGACCCAGTACTTC. The encoded protein is CASSQDKAAEETQYF.

The chain uses TRBV4-2 and TRBJ2-2; D is perhaps TRBD2 (6 bases). Per germline, CDR1 LGHNA and CDR2 YNFKEQ. The CDR3 runs 17 residues. V was pared by 0 bases and J by 1 base, with 12 bases between. The CDR3 DNA sequence: TGTGCCAGCAGCCAAGAGAGTTTAGCGGTGAACACCGGGGAGCTGTTTTTT. Its translation is CASSQESLAVNTGELFF.

The chain's CDR3 is CASSPSGGIYNEQFF. The CDR3 DNA reads TGTGCCAGCAGCCCTAGCGGGGGTATCTACAATGAGCAGTTCTTC. The chain has TRBV9 and TRBJ2-1, with 10 bases identical to TRBD2. This CDR3 spans 15 amino acids. V trimming: 4 bases; J trimming: 3 bases; junction bases outside the gene matches: 4. Germline V CDR1 and CDR2: SGDLS, YYNGEE. The full variable domain, rest sourced from reference TRBV9 and TRBJ2-1, is DSGVTQTPKHLITATGQRVTLRCSPRSGDLSVYWYQQSLDQGLQFLIQYYNGEERAKGNILERFSAQQFPDLHSELNLSSLELGDSALYFCASSPSGGIYNEQFFGPGTRLTVL.

In its sample, this clonotype was seen a few times. The V and J genes are TRBV7-2 and TRBJ1-2, with a possible D match to TRBD1 (6 bases). Trimming shortened V by 5 bases and J by 1 base, and 14 bases separated the two germline ends. Germline V lookup: CDR1 SGHTA, CDR2 FQGNSA. This CDR3 contains 15 residues. CDR3 region: CASSSEGGYNYGYTF. The CDR3 DNA reads as TGTGCCAGCAGCAGCGAAGGGGGATATAACTATGGCTACACCTTC.

The table lists this clonotype with many counts. The chain uses TRBV29-1 and TRBJ2-3; D ambiguous. This CDR3 is built from 11 residues. CDR1 SQVTM and CDR2 ANQGSEA come from the germline V gene. Trimming took off 6 bases at V and 2 bases at J, with 6 bases between the two ends. CDR3 coding DNA: TGCAGCGTCCTAGTCACAGATACGCAGTATTTT. It yields the protein CSVLVTDTQYF.

This clonotype was detected only a few times. The rearrangement joins TRBV24-1 to TRBJ2-3; 9 bases line up with TRBD1. CDR1 and CDR2 (germline): KGHDR, SFDVKD. V dropped 5 bases and J dropped 4; count of bases not matched to a gene: 12. CDR3 length: 17 residues. For the CDR3, the DNA is TGTGCCACCAGTGGAATTTGGGACAGGGAAGCCCCAGATACGCAGTATTTT. This codes for CATSGIWDREAPDTQYF.

The chain is built from TRBV18 and TRBJ2-1; weak D call: TRBD1 (6 bases). Trimming took 2 bases from V and 4 from J, leaving 12 bases between them. This CDR3 spans 15 amino acids. Germline V gives CDR1 KGHSH, CDR2 LQKENI. The CDR3 DNA is TGTGCCAGCTCACCAGTACAGGGAAGATACAATGAGCAGTTCTTC. It specifies CASSPVQGRYNEQFF.

This clonotype has a handful of counts. CDR3 protein: CASSLAQGTHEQYF. The CDR3 region has the DNA TGCGCCAGCAGCTTGGCCCAGGGTACCCACGAGCAGTACTTC. The V call is TRBV5-1, the J call TRBJ2-7, with D tentatively TRBD1 (5 bases). Trimming cost V 0 bases and J 5 bases, with 12 bases left between them. This CDR3 contains 14 residues. Germline V gives CDR1 SGHRS, CDR2 YFSETQ.

This clonotype was picked up a small number of times. This chain uses TRBV9 with TRBJ2-1; D possibly corresponds to TRBD2 (6 bases). The V end was cut by 3 bases, the J end by 0 bases, with 19 bases between. This CDR3 comprises 18 residues. Germline CDR1 SGDLS, CDR2 YYNGEE. Here the CDR3 reads CASSGIISGPSSYNEQFF. The CDR3 DNA reads as TGTGCCAGCAGCGGCATCATAAGCGGGCCCAGCTCCTACAATGAGCAGTTCTTC.

The chain recombines TRBV4-3 with TRBJ2-1; unclear D gene. This CDR3 comprises 16 residues. V was cut by 0 bases and J by 2 bases, with 11 bases left in between. The germline CDR1 and CDR2 sequences are LGHNA and YSLEER. CDR3 loop: CASSQDLGQPYNEQFF. The CDR3 DNA sequence: TGCGCCAGCAGCCAAGATCTCGGCCAACCCTACAATGAGCAGTTCTTC.

The chain uses TRBV29-1 and TRBJ2-7, with TRBD1 as a possible D gene (5 bases). The V and J ends lost 2 bases and 4 bases respectively, with 18 bases between them. Per germline, CDR1 SQVTM and CDR2 ANQGSEA. The CDR3 consists of 15 residues. The CDR3 spells CSVEMRTRVRYEQYF. In nucleotides, the CDR3 is TGCAGCGTTGAAATGAGGACCAGGGTGAGGTACGAGCAGTACTTC.

The chain is built from TRBV7-9 and TRBJ2-5, with D hard to call. This CDR3 is 13 amino acids long. Trimming shortened V by 2 bases and J by 9 bases, and 13 bases separated the two germline ends. The germline gives CDR1 SEHNR, CDR2 FQNEAQ (reference sequence). CDR3 bases: TGTGCCAGCAGCTTATCGGCCGACCGGGCCCAGTACTTC. Translated, it gives CASSLSADRAQYF.

This clonotype was picked up many times. The chain joins TRBV6-2 or TRBV6-3 to TRBJ2-7, with 8 bases aligning to TRBD2. Germline lookup yields CDR1 MNHEY and CDR2 SVGEGT. The junction had 5 bases not matched to a gene; V was cut back by 7 bases and J by 0 bases. The CDR3 is 14 residues long. This CDR3 reads CASTTSGNSYEQYF. The CDR3 DNA is TGTGCCAGCACAACTAGCGGCAACTCCTACGAGCAGTACTTC.

This clonotype was picked up a small number of times. The CDR3 loop reads CASSLDRNPAEQFF. The CDR3 DNA follows: TGTGCCAGCAGCTTAGATAGGAATCCTGCGGAGCAGTTCTTC. This chain connects TRBV7-2 to TRBJ2-1; D uncertain. Per germline, CDR1 SGHTA and CDR2 FQGNSA. The germline V and J ends were trimmed by 1 base and 10 bases, with 14 bases remaining between them. This CDR3 comprises 14 residues.

The chain couples TRBV2 to TRBJ2-7; 12 bases match TRBD2. The CDR3 has 15 residues. Germline CDR1 is SNHLY and CDR2 is FYNNEI. V shed 7 bases, J shed 5 bases, and the junction held 9 bases outside the gene matches. The CDR3 loop is CASKPTSGSSHEQYF. The CDR3 nucleotides read TGTGCCAGCAAGCCGACTAGCGGGAGTTCCCACGAGCAGTACTTC. Supplemented by reference TRBV2 and TRBJ2-7, the full variable domain reads EPEVTQTPSHQVTQMGQEVILRCVPISNHLYFYWYRQILGQKVEFLVSFYNNEISEKSEIFDDQFSVERPDGSNFTLKIRSTKLEDSAMYFCASKPTSGSSHEQYFGPGTRLTVT.

This clonotype showed up just a few times. V and J are TRBV12-3 or TRBV12-4 and TRBJ1-2, with 7 bases matching TRBD1. Germline trimming cut 5 bases from V and 3 bases from J; bases unmatched to any gene: 3. There are 13 residues in the CDR3. Written as DNA, the CDR3 is TGTGCCAGCAGTGCCGACAGGGACTATGGCTACACCTTC. It translates to CASSADRDYGYTF.

The chain combines TRBV10-2 with TRBJ2-5; D is unresolved. Between the trimmed V and J ends, which lost 3 bases and 5 bases, there was a span of 16 bases. The germline V gene has CDR1 WSHSY and CDR2 SAAADI. There are 15 residues in the CDR3. The CDR3 protein is CASSDMRSSRETQYF. DNA for the CDR3: TGCGCCAGCAGTGATATGAGGTCGAGTCGGGAGACCCAGTACTTC.

This clonotype was picked up a small number of times. The CDR3 bases are TGTGCCAGCAGCGTAGTCGAAGCATATACGCAGTATTTT. As protein: CASSVVEAYTQYF. The chain is built from TRBV9 and TRBJ2-3; no clear D. Germline loops: CDR1 SGDLS, CDR2 YYNGEE. The CDR3 is made up of 13 amino acids. V was pared by 0 bases and J by 7 bases, with 9 bases between.

This chain connects TRBV9 to TRBJ2-3, with 8 bases lining up with TRBD2. From germline, CDR1 is SGDLS and CDR2 YYNGEE. The V and J ends lost 3 bases and 3 bases, in that order; junction bases with no gene match: 3. The CDR3 covers 14 residues. The CDR3 region is CASSGSSGTDTQYF. CDR3 nucleotide sequence: TGTGCCAGCAGCGGTTCTAGCGGGACAGATACGCAGTATTTT.

A few counts support this clonotype. This chain uses TRBV12-3 or TRBV12-4 with TRBJ1-2; weak D call: TRBD1 (5 bases). The length of the CDR3 is 15 residues. Deletions cut 3 bases from V and 2 bases from J, with 13 bases between. The chain's CDR3 is CASSLSRGENYGYTF. CDR3 nucleotides: TGTGCCAGCAGTTTGAGTAGGGGTGAAAACTATGGCTACACCTTC.

The V gene is TRBV5-6, the J gene TRBJ1-1; no clear D. The CDR3 covers 13 residues. Germline loops: CDR1 SGHDT, CDR2 YYEEEE. V was cut by 2 bases and J by 0 bases, with 5 bases left in between. CDR3 amino acids: CASSFFLNTEAFF. CDR3 nucleotide sequence: TGTGCCAGCAGCTTTTTCCTGAACACTGAAGCTTTCTTT.

The chain couples TRBV18 to TRBJ2-7, with D uncertain. This CDR3 spans 14 amino acids. Germline assignment: CDR1 KGHSH and CDR2 LQKENI. The ends were cut back, 2 bases at V and 3 bases at J, with 11 bases in the middle. CDR3 nucleotides: TGTGCCAGCTCACCATCCCCGCAGAGCTACGAGCAGTACTTC. Its protein product is CASSPSPQSYEQYF.

The chain joins TRBV4-1 to TRBJ2-2; no definite D call. The length of the CDR3 is 14 residues. Germline V lookup: CDR1 MGHRA, CDR2 YSYEKL. V lost 0 bases and J 6 bases, leaving 8 bases between the germline ends. In DNA form, the CDR3 reads TGCGCCAGCAGCCAAGATGGGCAGGCCGGGGAGCTGTTTTTT. Protein: CASSQDGQAGELFF.

This clonotype showed up many times. The chain carries TRBV29-1 and TRBJ2-7; D is unclear. The CDR3 is made up of 12 amino acids. Trimming removed 4 bases at V and 2 bases at J, with 9 bases between. Per germline, CDR1 SQVTM and CDR2 ANQGSEA. In DNA form, the CDR3 reads TGCAGCGTTGCGTTCGGAACCTACGAGCAGTACTTC. Protein: CSVAFGTYEQYF.

This clonotype has only a few counts. This sequence joins TRBV7-6 and TRBJ1-5; D not certain. This CDR3 spans 14 amino acids. The V gene's germline CDR1 is SGHVS and CDR2 FNYEAQ. Deletions cut 4 bases from V and 1 base from J, with 8 bases between. CDR3: CASSWAGSNQPQHF. Written as DNA, the CDR3 is TGTGCCAGCAGCTGGGCGGGGAGCAATCAGCCCCAGCATTTT.

The table lists this clonotype with a few counts. V is TRBV5-1 and J is TRBJ2-2; 8 bases agree with TRBD1. CDR1 and CDR2 from the germline V gene are SGHRS and YFSETQ. With 4 bases clipped from V and 1 base from J, the junction kept 6 bases outside the gene matches. The CDR3 is made up of 16 amino acids. The DNA for the CDR3 is TGCGCCAGCAGCATCGGGACAGGACTGAACACCGGGGAGCTGTTTTTT. It specifies CASSIGTGLNTGELFF.

The chain employs TRBV7-9 and TRBJ2-1; 7 bases line up with TRBD2. The CDR3 spans 15 residues. V was pared by 0 bases and J by 8 bases, with 7 bases of the junction left unmatched. Germline-derived CDR1 and CDR2 are SEHNR and FQNEAQ (reference sequence). The DNA of the CDR3 is TGTGCCAGCAGCTTAGCGGGAGGGCCGGTGGATGAGCAGTTCTTC. This encodes CASSLAGGPVDEQFF. Full variable domain (remainder filled in from reference TRBV7-9 and TRBJ2-1): DTGVSQNPRHKITKRGQNVTFRCDPISEHNRLYWYRQTLGQGPEFLTYFQNEAQLEKSRLLSDRFSAERPKGSFSTLEIQRTEQGDSAMYLCASSLAGGPVDEQFFGPGTRLTVL.

This clonotype showed up just a few times. The genes are TRBV10-3 and TRBJ2-5, with TRBD1 as a possible D gene (6 bases). Trimming left V 6 bases short and J 2 bases short, with 16 bases between. The CDR3 runs 15 residues. CDR1 and CDR2 (germline): ENHRY, SYGVKD. The CDR3 DNA is TGTGCCATCAGCTCTCAACCCGGGACACAAGAGACCCAGTACTTC. This encodes CAISSQPGTQETQYF.

The chain uses TRBV7-9 and TRBJ2-7; no firm D call. The CDR3 loop spans 14 amino acids. From germline, CDR1 is SEHNR and CDR2 FQNEAQ (reference sequence). With 2 bases removed from V and 2 bases from J, the gap between germline ends came to 10 bases. CDR3: CASSLHSLTYEQYF. Written as DNA, the CDR3 is TGTGCCAGCAGCTTACACAGTCTTACCTACGAGCAGTACTTC.